The 18 T cell receptor beta chains presented below share a single source sample, sequenced in a study of cytomegalovirus exposure and HLA in healthy donors. TCRdb keeps only in-frame clones here, not all; method: immunoSEQ multiplex PCR. The table includes 80,000 to 95,000 clones, around 96% detected once. Sequenced: PBMCs. The receptors were gathered from a woman between 18 and 29 years old in good health and CMV-seronegative.

The rearrangement links TRBV7-6 to TRBJ2-5; D may be TRBD2 (6 bases). The CDR3 has 15 amino acids. V was pared by 3 bases and J by 3 bases, with 14 bases between. The germline CDR1 and CDR2 sequences are SGHVS and FNYEAQ. The CDR3 DNA sequence: TGTGCCAGCAGCTTTAGCGGAGGAGGGAAAGAGACCCAGTACTTC. It specifies CASSFSGGGKETQYF.

This chain joins TRBV7-9 and TRBJ2-1; 8 bases agree with TRBD2. Germline V gene lookup returns CDR1 SEHNR and CDR2 FQNEAQ (reference sequence). Losses at the gene ends were 1 base for V and 6 bases for J; bases not matched to a gene: 5. CDR3 size: 15 residues. CDR3 amino acids: CASSLGGRGGNEQFF. The CDR3 region has the DNA TGTGCCAGCAGCTTAGGGGGTCGGGGGGGCAATGAGCAGTTCTTC.

The genes are TRBV27 and TRBJ1-2; D uncertain. This CDR3 spans 13 amino acids. Germline assignment: CDR1 MNHEY and CDR2 SMNVEV (reference sequence). The V and J ends lost 5 bases and 6 bases respectively, with 13 bases between them. CDR3 sequence reads: CASSPKEDNGYTF. As DNA, the CDR3 is TGTGCCAGCAGTCCCAAGGAAGACAATGGCTACACCTTC.

The chain carries TRBV7-2 and TRBJ2-2; 7 bases line up with TRBD1. Germline V gene data show CDR1 as SGHTA and CDR2 as FQGNSA. The CDR3 has 15 amino acids. V shed 1 base and J 1 base; nucleotides not matched to a gene: 0. The CDR3 protein is CASSLGTGNTGELFF. CDR3 nucleotides: TGTGCCAGCAGCTTAGGGACAGGGAACACCGGGGAGCTGTTTTTT.

The CDR3 loop reads CASLPGTLRDSPQHF. DNA of the CDR3: TGTGCCAGCCTCCCGGGGACACTTCGAGATAGCCCCCAGCATTTT. The chain is built from TRBV28 and TRBJ1-5; TRBD1 is a possible D gene (6 bases). V was cut by 8 bases and J by 10 bases, with 24 bases left in between. The V gene's germline CDR1 is MDHEN and CDR2 SYDVKM. The CDR3 runs to 15 residues.

The DNA of the CDR3 is TGCGCCAGCAGCCAAGGGGAACGGGGATTTGGCAATCAGCCCCAGCATTTT. This codes for CASSQGERGFGNQPQHF. The V gene is TRBV4-1, the J gene TRBJ1-5; D not certain. The CDR3 is made up of 17 amino acids. V lost 1 base and J 2 bases, leaving 15 bases between the germline ends. Germline V gene sequence: CDR1 MGHRA, CDR2 YSYEKL.

CDR3 amino acids: CASSQHGTAQETQYF. The CDR3 DNA follows: TGCGCCAGCAGCCAACACGGGACAGCTCAAGAGACCCAGTACTTC. This chain connects TRBV4-1 to TRBJ2-5; 7 bases line up with TRBD1. The length of the CDR3 is 15 residues. V lost 2 bases to trimming and J lost 2 bases; unmatched junction nucleotides: 5. Germline V gene data show CDR1 as MGHRA and CDR2 as YSYEKL.

The chain is built from TRBV7-9 and TRBJ2-1; 11 nucleotides agree with TRBD2. The CDR3 sequence is 16 residues long. The V segment lost 6 bases and the J segment 8 bases; nucleotides outside the gene matches: 12. CDR1 and CDR2 (germline): SEHNR, FQNEAQ (reference sequence). The CDR3 DNA sequence: TGTGCCAGCAGGCATCAGGCTACTAGCGGGAGTGATGAGCAGTTCTTC. Protein sequence: CASRHQATSGSDEQFF.

The count of this clone is one. The genes are TRBV13 and TRBJ1-5; 8 bases agree with TRBD1. There are 14 residues in the CDR3. J was trimmed by 6 bases and V by 5 bases; bases with no gene match: 6. Germline V gene data show CDR1 as PRHDT and CDR2 as FYEKMQ (reference sequence). CDR3 residues: CASSRGQGGQPQHF. The CDR3 DNA reads as TGTGCCAGCAGCCGAGGACAGGGAGGTCAGCCCCAGCATTTT. Variable domain in full (rest from reference TRBV13 and TRBJ1-5): AAGVIQSPRHLIKEKRETATLKCYPIPRHDTVYWYQQGPGQDPQFLISFYEKMQSDKGSIPDRFSAQQFSDYHSELNMSSLELGDSALYFCASSRGQGGQPQHFGDGTRLSIL.

The V and J genes are TRBV2 and TRBJ1-1; no clear D gene. Germline assignment: CDR1 SNHLY and CDR2 FYNNEI. Trimming removed 6 bases from V and 4 bases from J, with 15 bases in between. The CDR3 contains 14 residues. CDR3 bases: TGTGCCAGCAGCGGGGTGGCTACGACCACTGAAGCTTTCTTT. It encodes CASSGVATTTEAFF.

This clone was found once. This chain uses TRBV5-1 with TRBJ2-2, with no clear D. The V end lost 0 bases, the J end lost 6 bases, and 3 bases lay between the germline ends. CDR1 SGHRS and CDR2 YFSETQ come from the germline V gene. The CDR3 contains 12 residues. CDR3 DNA sequence: TGCGCCAGCAGCTTGGCCGCCGGGGAGCTGTTTTTT. It specifies CASSLAAGELFF.

J is TRBJ2-7 and V is TRBV7-9; D gene unclear. Between the trimmed V and J ends, which lost 3 bases and 2 bases, there was a span of 8 bases. The germline V gene encodes CDR1 SEHNR and CDR2 FQNEAQ (reference sequence). This CDR3 is built from 13 residues. The CDR3 spells CASSFDTTYEQYF. CDR3 sequence (DNA): TGTGCCAGCAGCTTTGACACGACCTACGAGCAGTACTTC. The full variable domain, in which reference TRBV7-9 and TRBJ2-7 provide the parts outside the CDR3, is DTGVSQNPRHKITKRGQNVTFRCDPISEHNRLYWYRQTLGQGPEFLTYFQNEAQLEKSRLLSDRFSAERPKGSFSTLEIQRTEQGDSAMYLCASSFDTTYEQYFGPGTRLTVT.

The chain uses TRBV6-5 and TRBJ2-7, with D unclear. This CDR3 has 16 amino acids. The ends were cut back, 0 bases at V and 1 base at J, with 13 bases in the middle. Germline lookup yields CDR1 MNHEY and CDR2 SVGAGI. The CDR3 protein is CASSYSRVTPSYEQYF. As DNA, the CDR3 is TGTGCCAGCAGTTACTCCCGGGTAACTCCTTCCTACGAGCAGTACTTC.

This chain joins TRBV27 and TRBJ2-1; D perhaps matches TRBD2 (6 bases). The V gene's germline CDR1 is MNHEY and CDR2 SMNVEV (reference sequence). The ends were cut back, 1 base at V and 4 bases at J, with 14 bases in the middle. The CDR3 covers 16 residues. The CDR3 loop is CASSLFGGDWYNEQFF. The CDR3, as DNA: TGTGCCAGCAGTTTATTCGGAGGGGACTGGTACAATGAGCAGTTCTTC.

This chain's CDR3 is CASNLQGGTEAFF. For the CDR3, the DNA is TGTGCCAGCAACCTCCAGGGGGGCACTGAAGCTTTCTTT. The chain recombines TRBV5-5 with TRBJ1-1; 7 bases agree with TRBD1. The V segment lost 6 bases and the J segment 4 bases; nucleotides outside the gene matches: 6. This CDR3 has 13 residues. CDR1 is SGHKS and CDR2 is YYEKEE in the germline V gene (reference sequence). The full variable domain, completed using reference TRBV5-5 and TRBJ1-1, is DAGVTQSPTHLIKTRGQQVTLRCSPISGHKSVSWYQQVLGQGPQFIFQYYEKEERGRGNFPDRFSARQFPNYSSELNVNALLLGDSALYLCASNLQGGTEAFFGQGTRLTVV.

V is TRBV29-1 and J is TRBJ2-7; 7 nucleotides line up with TRBD1. Germline trimming cut 5 bases from V and 3 bases from J; bases unmatched to any gene: 16. CDR1 and CDR2 (germline): SQVTM, ANQGSEA. The CDR3 totals 16 residues. CDR3 region: CSVLKTGASLRYEQYF. The DNA of the CDR3 is TGCAGCGTTCTAAAAACAGGGGCGAGCCTTCGCTACGAGCAGTACTTC.

V is TRBV23-1 and J is TRBJ2-1; TRBD2 matches at 7 bases. TRBV23-1 is noted as an ORF with a role that remains uncertain. This CDR3 is 14 amino acids long. V was pared by 0 bases and J by 8 bases, with 4 bases of the junction left unmatched. The CDR3 DNA reads as TGCGCCAGCAGTCAATCCAGGGAGGGAGATGAGCAGTTCTTC. Translated, it gives CASSQSREGDEQFF.

This rearrangement joins TRBV6-6 to TRBJ2-2; D remains ambiguous. Trimming pared 10 bases from V and 0 bases from J, leaving 9 bases between. The germline CDR1 and CDR2 sequences are MNHNY and SVGAGI (reference sequence). The CDR3 is 13 amino acids. The CDR3 DNA follows: TGTGCCACCGTAACAGCGAACACCGGGGAGCTGTTTTTT. Translating it yields CATVTANTGELFF.